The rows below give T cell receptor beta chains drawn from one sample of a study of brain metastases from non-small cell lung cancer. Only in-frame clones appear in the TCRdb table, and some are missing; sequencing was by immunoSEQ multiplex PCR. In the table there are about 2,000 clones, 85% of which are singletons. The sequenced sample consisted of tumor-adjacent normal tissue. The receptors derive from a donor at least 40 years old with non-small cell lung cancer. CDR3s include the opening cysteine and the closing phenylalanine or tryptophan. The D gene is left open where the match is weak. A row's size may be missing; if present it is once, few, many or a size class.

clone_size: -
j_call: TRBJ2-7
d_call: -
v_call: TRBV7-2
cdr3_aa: CASSLALDSYEQYF
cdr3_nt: TGTGCCAGCAGCTTAGCGCTGGACTCCTACGAGCAGTACTTC

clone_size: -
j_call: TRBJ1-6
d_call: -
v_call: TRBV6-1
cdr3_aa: CASSERSLSNSPLHF
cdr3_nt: TGTGCCAGCAGTGAACGGAGTCTTTCTAATTCACCCCTCCACTTT

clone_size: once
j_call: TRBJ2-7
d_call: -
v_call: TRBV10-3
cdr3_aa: CAISESDSSYEQYF
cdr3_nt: TGTGCCATCAGTGAGTCGGACAGCTCCTACGAGCAGTACTTC

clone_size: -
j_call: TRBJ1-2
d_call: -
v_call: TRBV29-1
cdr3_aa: CSVPNQASYGYTF
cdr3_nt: TGCAGCGTACCGAATCAGGCGAGTTATGGCTACACCTTC

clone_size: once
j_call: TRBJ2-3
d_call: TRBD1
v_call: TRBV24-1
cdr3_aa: CATSARGQGGTDTQYF
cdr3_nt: TGTGCTACCAGTGCCCGGGGACAGGGAGGCACAGATACGCAGTATTTT

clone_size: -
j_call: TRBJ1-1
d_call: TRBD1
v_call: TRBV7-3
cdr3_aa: CASSLGGVNTEAFF
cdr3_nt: TGTGCCAGCAGCCTAGGGGGCGTGAACACTGAAGCTTTCTTT

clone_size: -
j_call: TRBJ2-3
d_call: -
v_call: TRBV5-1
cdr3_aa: CASSLRITDTQYF
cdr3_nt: TGCGCCAGCAGCTTGCGGATCACAGATACGCAGTATTTT

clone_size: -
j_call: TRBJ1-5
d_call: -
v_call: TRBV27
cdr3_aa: CASSLHRNNQPQHF
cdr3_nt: TGTGCCAGCAGTTTACACCGGAACAATCAGCCCCAGCATTTT

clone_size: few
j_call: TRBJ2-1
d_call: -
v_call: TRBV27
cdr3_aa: CASSHYNEQFF
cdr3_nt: TGTGCCAGCAGCCATTACAATGAGCAGTTCTTC

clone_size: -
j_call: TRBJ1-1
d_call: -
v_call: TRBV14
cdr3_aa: CASSQTVGMNTEAFF
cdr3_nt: TGTGCCAGCAGCCAAACGGTCGGAATGAACACTGAAGCTTTCTTT

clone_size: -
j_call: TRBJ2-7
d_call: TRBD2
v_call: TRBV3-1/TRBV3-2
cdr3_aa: CASSQDLGGSPYEQYF
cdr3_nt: TGTGCCAGCAGCCAAGATTTGGGGGGGTCCCCCTACGAGCAGTACTTC

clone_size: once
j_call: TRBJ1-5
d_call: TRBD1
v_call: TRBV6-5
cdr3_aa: CASREDRVLSSPQHF
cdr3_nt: TGTGCCAGCAGGGAGGACAGGGTGTTATCTTCGCCCCAGCATTTT

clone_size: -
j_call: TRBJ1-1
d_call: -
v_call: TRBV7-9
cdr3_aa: CASSATGWEAFF
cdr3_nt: TGTGCCAGCAGCGCAACAGGGTGGGAAGCTTTCTTT

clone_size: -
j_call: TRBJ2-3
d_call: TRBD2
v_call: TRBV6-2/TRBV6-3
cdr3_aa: CASSWNGLAGDTQYF
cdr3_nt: TGTGCCAGCAGTTGGAACGGACTAGCGGGAGATACGCAGTATTTT

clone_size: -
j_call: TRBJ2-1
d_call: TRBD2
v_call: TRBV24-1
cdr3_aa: CATSAGVAGDNEQFF
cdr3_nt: TGTGCCACCAGTGCGGGGGTAGCGGGAGACAATGAGCAGTTCTTC

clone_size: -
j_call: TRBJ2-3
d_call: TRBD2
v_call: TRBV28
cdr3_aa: CASSRGDTDTQYF
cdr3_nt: TGTGCCAGCAGTCGGGGGGACACAGATACGCAGTATTTT

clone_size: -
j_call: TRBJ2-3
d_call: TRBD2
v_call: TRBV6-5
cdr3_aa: CASSGTAGAVDTQYF
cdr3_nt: TGTGCCAGCAGCGGAACAGCGGGGGCCGTAGATACGCAGTATTTT

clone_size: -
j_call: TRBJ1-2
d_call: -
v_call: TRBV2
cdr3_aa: CASRTQGNGGYTF
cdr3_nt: TGTGCCAGCAGGACCCAGGGGAACGGTGGCTACACCTTC

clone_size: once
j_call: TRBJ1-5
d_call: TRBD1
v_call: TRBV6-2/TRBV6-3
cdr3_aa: CASSPDRVGNQPQHF
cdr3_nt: TGTGCCAGCAGTCCGGACAGGGTCGGCAATCAGCCCCAGCATTTT

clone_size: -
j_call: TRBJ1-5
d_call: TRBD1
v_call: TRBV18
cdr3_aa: CASSLTGGQPQHF
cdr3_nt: TGTGCCAGCTCACTAACAGGGGGACAGCCCCAGCATTTT

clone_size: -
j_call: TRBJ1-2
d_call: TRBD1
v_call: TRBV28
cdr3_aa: CASSWGQGNGYTF
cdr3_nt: TGTGCCAGCAGCTGGGGACAGGGAAATGGCTACACCTTC

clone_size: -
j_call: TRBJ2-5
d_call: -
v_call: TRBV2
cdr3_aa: CASSGPGERPMVQETQYF
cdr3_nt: TGTGCCAGCAGTGGGCCGGGGGAACGGCCGATGGTCCAAGAGACCCAGTACTTC

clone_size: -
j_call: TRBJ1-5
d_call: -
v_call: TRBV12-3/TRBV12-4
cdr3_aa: CASRQGSDQPQHF
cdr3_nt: TGTGCCAGCAGACAGGGTTCCGATCAGCCTCAGCATTTT